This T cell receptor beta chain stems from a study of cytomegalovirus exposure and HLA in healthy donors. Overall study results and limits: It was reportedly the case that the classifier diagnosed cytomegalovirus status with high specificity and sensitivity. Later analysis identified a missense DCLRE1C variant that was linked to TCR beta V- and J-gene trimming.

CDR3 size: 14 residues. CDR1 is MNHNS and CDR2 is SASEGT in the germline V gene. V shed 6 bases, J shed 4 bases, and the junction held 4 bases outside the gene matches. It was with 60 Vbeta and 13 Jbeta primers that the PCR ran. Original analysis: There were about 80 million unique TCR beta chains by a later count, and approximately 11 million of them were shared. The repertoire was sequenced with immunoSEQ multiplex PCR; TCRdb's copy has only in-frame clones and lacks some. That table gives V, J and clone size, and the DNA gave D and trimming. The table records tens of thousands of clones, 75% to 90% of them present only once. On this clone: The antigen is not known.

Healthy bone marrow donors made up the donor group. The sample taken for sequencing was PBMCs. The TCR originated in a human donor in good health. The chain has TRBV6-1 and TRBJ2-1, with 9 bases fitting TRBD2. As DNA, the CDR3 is TGTGCCAGCAGCATAGCGGGGGCGTACAATGAGCAGTTCTTC. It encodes CASSIAGAYNEQFF.